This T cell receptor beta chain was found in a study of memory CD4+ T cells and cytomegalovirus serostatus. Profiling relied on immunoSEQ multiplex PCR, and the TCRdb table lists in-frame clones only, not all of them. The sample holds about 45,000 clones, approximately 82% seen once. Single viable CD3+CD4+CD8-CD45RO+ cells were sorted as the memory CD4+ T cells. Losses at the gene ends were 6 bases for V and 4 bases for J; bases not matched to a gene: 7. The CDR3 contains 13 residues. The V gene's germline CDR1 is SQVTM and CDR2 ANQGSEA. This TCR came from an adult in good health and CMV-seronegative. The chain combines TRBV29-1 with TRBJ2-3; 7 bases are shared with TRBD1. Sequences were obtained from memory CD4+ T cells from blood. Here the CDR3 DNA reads TGCAGCGTCCTCACAGGGGACGCAGATACGCAGTATTTT. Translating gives CSVLTGDADTQYF.